This TCR beta chain originates from a study of blood T cell repertoires in COVID-19. Study as a whole: Acute-phase and convalescent COVID-19 samples originated in the United States, Italy and Spain. Nucleic acid was either cDNA or gDNA, and it came from T cells, B-cell-depleted T cells, or PBMCs.

The CDR3 extends over 14 amino acids. Trimming pared 11 bases from V and 2 bases from J, leaving 15 bases between. Per the germline V gene, CDR1 is LNHDA and CDR2 is SQIVND (reference sequence). Original analysis: Estimation of nucleated cell counts was performed using reference gene primer amplification. Only in-frame clones appear in the TCRdb table, and some are missing; sequencing was by immunoSEQ multiplex PCR. Clone size and V and J calls were adopted from that table, with D and trimming inferred from the DNA. The top ten clones hold around 2.8% of a sample with fewer than 200,000 clones, around four fifths of them seen once.

The chain uses TRBV19 and TRBJ2-2; no clear D. The specimen sequenced was peripheral blood. This TCR was recovered from a man in his 70s with acute or convalescent COVID-19. The CDR3 nucleotides read TGTGCCTCCAACCTCCGGTCTAACACCGGGGAGCTGTTTTTT. Translation: CASNLRSNTGELFF. The entire variable domain, with the rest obtained from reference TRBV19 and TRBJ2-2, is as follows: DGGITQSPKYLFRKEGQNVTLSCEQNLNHDAMYWYRQDPGQGLRLIYYSQIVNDFQKGDIAEGYSVSREKKESFPLTVTSAQKNPTAFYLCASNLRSNTGELFFGEGSRLTVL.